The 9 T cell receptor beta chains listed next were all sequenced from one sample in a study of radiotherapy plus CTLA-4 blockade in lung cancer. Clones were read by immunoSEQ multiplex PCR, and TCRdb kept only the in-frame ones, dropping some. The table shows about 110,000 clones, with more than 70% occurring only once. The sample consisted of peripheral blood, taken from a patient treated with radiotherapy plus ipilimumab. These receptors were obtained from a human donor with non-small cell lung cancer that progressed on radiotherapy plus ipilimumab. Some clones in this sample may be carry-over from other donors' samples.

The chain employs TRBV4-3 and TRBJ2-1, with D tentatively TRBD1 (6 bases). V was shortened by 4 bases and J by 6 bases, with 10 bases between the two germline ends. This CDR3 is 13 amino acids long. CDR1 is LGHNA and CDR2 is YSLEER in the germline V gene. The CDR3 region has the DNA TGCGCCAGCAGCCTTGGGACATCCAATGAGCAGTTCTTC. Residues: CASSLGTSNEQFF.

This clone has a handful of counts. This chain joins TRBV21-1 and TRBJ2-7; TRBD2, the table's D call, was not compared with the DNA. TRBV21-1 is a listed pseudogene. CDR3 size: 17 residues. The chain's CDR3 is CASSGLAGAHSSYEQYF. The CDR3 DNA sequence: TGTGCCAGCAGCGGACTAGCGGGGGCTCATAGCTCCTACGAGCAGTACTTC.

The rearrangement joins TRBV11-2 to TRBJ1-5, with D uncertain. Germline V gives CDR1 SGHAT, CDR2 FQNNGV. Trimming left V 1 base short and J 8 bases short, with 12 bases between. The CDR3 sequence is 14 residues long. CDR3 DNA: TGTGCCAGCAGCTTAGTGGGGAGCCAGGAGCCCCAGCATTTT. Translating gives CASSLVGSQEPQHF.

The rearrangement uses TRBV29-1 and TRBJ2-2; 8 bases map to TRBD2. The CDR3 totals 16 residues. CDR1 and CDR2 (germline): SQVTM, ANQGSEA. Unmatched junction bases numbered 16, after V lost 6 bases and J lost 7 bases. CDR3 protein: CSVPRGAGGGIGELFF. CDR3 DNA: TGCAGCGTCCCACGGGGGGCGGGGGGAGGTATCGGGGAGCTGTTTTTT.

This chain connects TRBV5-1 to TRBJ1-5; no reliable D call. V shed 3 bases and J shed 1 base, with 5 bases lying between them. CDR1 SGHRS and CDR2 YFSETQ come from the germline V gene. This CDR3 contains 13 residues. This CDR3 is CASSSDSNQPQHF. The CDR3 DNA follows: TGCGCCAGCAGCTCCGACAGCAATCAGCCCCAGCATTTT.

The sample holds one count of this clone. The rearrangement links TRBV2 to TRBJ2-1; 8 bases align to TRBD1. The germline V gene encodes CDR1 SNHLY and CDR2 FYNNEI. The CDR3 has 13 residues. V lost 5 bases, J lost 9 bases, and 6 bases stayed unmatched. The CDR3: CASSIRGQVEQFF. CDR3 nucleotides: TGTGCCAGCAGTATCAGGGGGCAGGTTGAGCAGTTCTTC. Full variable domain (rest looked up from reference TRBV2 and TRBJ2-1): EPEVTQTPSHQVTQMGQEVILRCVPISNHLYFYWYRQILGQKVEFLVSFYNNEISEKSEIFDDQFSVERPDGSNFTLKIRSTKLEDSAMYFCASSIRGQVEQFFGPGTRLTVL.

The gene calls are TRBV6-5 and TRBJ1-2; D unresolved. Trimming removed 0 bases from V and 8 bases from J, with 16 bases in between. Per the germline V gene, CDR1 is MNHEY and CDR2 is SVGAGI. This CDR3 has 15 residues. Written as DNA, the CDR3 is TGTGCCAGCAGTTACTCCCCAGGCTCCGCGGGGGGCTACACCTTC. Its protein product is CASSYSPGSAGGYTF.

This clone was detected a few times. The CDR3 here is CASSAQTGSEQYF. The CDR3 nucleotides read TGTGCCAGCAGTGCGCAGACAGGGAGCGAGCAGTACTTC. The rearrangement uses TRBV6-4 and TRBJ2-7; 7 nucleotides agree with TRBD1. Trimming cost V 4 bases and J 6 bases; bases outside gene matches: 6. The CDR3 extends over 13 amino acids. Germline lookup yields CDR1 MRHNA and CDR2 SNTAGT.

Here the CDR3 reads CASSLRIAKNIQYF. In DNA form, the CDR3 reads TGTGCCAGCAGCCTTCGAATAGCCAAAAACATTCAGTACTTC. The gene calls are TRBV11-2 and TRBJ2-4, with D uncertain. CDR1 SGHAT and CDR2 FQNNGV come from the germline V gene. The germline V and J ends were trimmed by 5 bases and 0 bases, with 8 bases remaining between them. This CDR3 comprises 14 residues.